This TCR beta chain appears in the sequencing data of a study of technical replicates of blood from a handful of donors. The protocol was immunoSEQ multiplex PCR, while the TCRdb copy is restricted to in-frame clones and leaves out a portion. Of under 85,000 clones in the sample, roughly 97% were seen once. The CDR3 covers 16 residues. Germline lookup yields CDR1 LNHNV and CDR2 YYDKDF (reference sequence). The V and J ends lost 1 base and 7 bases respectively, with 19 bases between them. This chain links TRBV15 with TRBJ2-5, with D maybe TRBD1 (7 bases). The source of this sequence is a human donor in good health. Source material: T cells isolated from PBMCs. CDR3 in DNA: TGTGCCACCAGCAGAGGACTAGGGACAGAGTTCGGGACCCAGTACTTC. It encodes CATSRGLGTEFGTQYF.